These 10 T cell receptor beta chains were sequenced from one sample in a study of T-cell memory formation after mild COVID-19. Each CDR3 protein is one row after TCRdb ran MiXCR on the 5' RACE reads. The repertoire holds a few hundred thousand distinct CDR3 sequences, about 21% seen once, with about 12% in the top ten. Sequences were obtained from PBMCs or a T cell subset sorted from them (not recorded which). Receptor source: an adult woman who had mild COVID-19 (a few samples of this study predate the infection). Cell type and time point are not known.

The chain employs TRBV7-2 and TRBJ1-5; D is ambiguous. V lost 1 base to trimming and J lost 9 bases, with 7 bases between them. The CDR3 runs 12 residues. Germline CDR1 reads SGHTA; CDR2 reads FQGNSA. The CDR3 bases are TGTGCCAGCAGCTTAGACGGGAGGCCCCAGCATTTT. Its protein is CASSLDGRPQHF. Drawing the rest from reference TRBV7-2 and TRBJ1-5, the complete variable domain is GAGVSQSPSNKVTEKGKDVELRCDPISGHTALYWYRQSLGQGLEFLIYFQGNSAPDKSGLPSDRFSAERTGGSVSTLTIQRTQQEDSAVYLCASSLDGRPQHFGDGTRLSIL.

This chain links TRBV12-3 or TRBV12-4 with TRBJ2-7; 9 bases line up with TRBD2. V trimming: 6 bases; J trimming: 0 bases; junction bases outside the gene matches: 6. There are 15 residues in the CDR3. The CDR3 loop reads CASRLSGGLSYEQYF. The CDR3, as DNA: TGTGCCAGCAGACTTAGCGGGGGACTCTCCTACGAGCAGTACTTC.

The rearrangement uses TRBV18 and TRBJ2-7; 9 bases map to TRBD1. With 3 bases clipped from V and 6 bases from J, the junction kept 6 bases outside the gene matches. The CDR3 consists of 14 residues. Germline CDR1 is KGHSH and CDR2 is LQKENI. CDR3 region: CASSPGQGRGEQYF. The CDR3 DNA follows: TGTGCCAGCTCACCGGGACAGGGTAGGGGCGAGCAGTACTTC.

This clonotype was detected only a few times. A much larger clone is a single base away; this may be a read error. The chain has TRBV5-5 and TRBJ2-7; TRBD1 matches 7 bases. Germline-derived CDR1 and CDR2 are SGHKS and YYEKEE (reference sequence). CDR3 length equals 14 residues. DNA of the CDR3: TGTGACAGCAGCCTGACAGGGAGAGCCTACGAGCAGTACTTC. It codes for CDSSLTGRAYEQYF.

This clonotype has a count of ten or more. The chain combines TRBV27 with TRBJ2-5; possibly TRBD1 for D (5 bases). The CDR3 is 12 amino acids. The germline gives CDR1 MNHEY, CDR2 SMNVEV (reference sequence). V lost 4 bases and J lost 5, with 8 bases in between. CDR3 residues: CASSSRQETQYF. The CDR3 bases are TGTGCCAGCAGTTCTAGACAGGAGACCCAGTACTTC.

The chain employs TRBV9 and TRBJ2-5; D unresolved. Trimming pared 1 base from V and 3 bases from J, leaving 19 bases between. CDR3 length: 17 amino acids. CDR1 and CDR2 from the germline V gene are SGDLS and YYNGEE. Written as DNA, the CDR3 is TGTGCCAGCAGCGTAAATAGGGCTGATCGGGCTGAAGAGACCCAGTACTTC. The encoded protein is CASSVNRADRAEETQYF.

The rearrangement joins TRBV18 to TRBJ1-2; perhaps TRBD1 as D (6 bases). V was clipped by 4 bases and J by 4 bases, with 10 bases between them. Germline V gene data show CDR1 as KGHSH and CDR2 as LQKENI. This CDR3 has 13 amino acids. For the CDR3, the DNA is TGTGCCAGCTCACTAAGACAGGCCTATGGCTACACCTTC. The encoded protein is CASSLRQAYGYTF.

This clonotype was counted a few times. The chain uses TRBV7-6 and TRBJ2-3; D tentatively reads TRBD1 or TRBD2 (5 bases each). The V end lost 5 bases, the J end lost 3 bases, and 15 bases lay between the germline ends. Germline loops: CDR1 SGHVS, CDR2 FNYEAQ. CDR3 length equals 15 residues. This chain's CDR3 is CASSPHKGRTDTQYF. The CDR3 nucleotides read TGTGCCAGCAGCCCACACAAGGGACGGACAGATACGCAGTATTTT.

This clonotype was seen a few times. The chain joins TRBV6-5 to TRBJ1-1; D unresolved. V lost 2 bases and J lost 5, with 15 bases in between. The CDR3 sequence is 15 residues long. Germline loops: CDR1 MNHEY, CDR2 SVGAGI. CDR3 protein: CASSYREGLGTEAFF. The CDR3 bases are TGTGCCAGCAGTTACCGAGAGGGTCTGGGTACTGAAGCTTTCTTT.

This clonotype was observed once. J is TRBJ2-1 and V is TRBV4-1; 7 bases are shared with TRBD1. Germline V gene data show CDR1 as MGHRA and CDR2 as YSYEKL. Trimming removed 0 bases from V and 4 bases from J; junction bases left unmatched: 6. This CDR3 has 16 amino acids. CDR3 bases: TGCGCCAGCAGCCAAGAGACAGGGCCCCTATACAATGAGCAGTTCTTC. It specifies CASSQETGPLYNEQFF.